The source of this T cell receptor beta chain is a study of blood T cell repertoires in COVID-19. As for the study in general: COVID-19 samples collected from the United States, Italy and Spain covered acute and convalescent phases. In each case, the material was cDNA or gDNA derived from T cells, B-cell-depleted T cells, or PBMCs.

Source study methods: Amplification with reference gene primers provided the estimates of nucleated cell counts. The protocol was immunoSEQ multiplex PCR, while the TCRdb copy is restricted to in-frame clones and leaves out a portion. V, J and clone size reflect that table, while D and trimming were determined from the DNA. Of some 350,000 clones in the sample, about four fifths were seen once. Trimming removed 2 bases from V and 7 bases from J; junction bases left unmatched: 8. The CDR3 consists of 15 residues. Looked up from germline, CDR1 is SGHTA and CDR2 is FQGTGA. The V gene is TRBV7-3, the J gene TRBJ2-1; 7 bases agree with TRBD2. The origin of this receptor is a man in his thirties or forties with active or convalescent COVID-19. The specimen was peripheral blood. The CDR3 reads CASSLPGLIMNEQFF. In DNA form, the CDR3 reads TGTGCCAGCAGCTTACCGGGACTAATTATGAATGAGCAGTTCTTC. Supplemented by reference TRBV7-3 and TRBJ2-1, the full variable domain reads GAGVSQTPSNKVTEKGKYVELRCDPISGHTALYWYRQSLGQGPEFLIYFQGTGAADDSGLPNDRFFAVRPEGSVSTLKIQRTERGDSAVYLCASSLPGLIMNEQFFGPGTRLTVL.